This T cell receptor beta chain stems from a study of control samples from healthy donors and cancer patients. Per germline, CDR1 MNHNS and CDR2 SASEGT. The CDR3 extends over 16 amino acids. V lost 2 bases and J lost 3, with 16 bases in between. Profiled with immunoSEQ multiplex PCR; TCRdb holds only in-frame clones, not every one. Seen here are about 90,000 clones, less than 95% observed once, and the top ten hold around 3.5%. The chain employs TRBV6-1 and TRBJ1-1; D not certain. The sample consisted of blood. This receptor was obtained from a woman aged 18 to 35 in good health. The CDR3 loop reads CASSEQLGGLDTEAFF. The CDR3 nucleotides read TGTGCCAGCAGTGAACAATTAGGAGGGTTGGACACTGAAGCTTTCTTT.